This TCR beta chain emerged from a study of blood T cell repertoires in COVID-19. Study information: Samples taken during acute and convalescent COVID-19 were collected in the United States, Italy and Spain. Sources were T cells, B-cell-depleted T cells, or PBMCs; the material itself was cDNA or gDNA.

Under the authors' procedure: Counts of nucleated cells, estimated from reference gene primer amplification, were obtained. TCRdb's copy holds only in-frame clones and misses some; the assay was immunoSEQ multiplex PCR. V, J and clone size are those of that table, while D and trimming were read from the DNA. The sample includes about 100,000 clones, less than 90% of them seen just once. CDR1 and CDR2 (germline): SGHTS, YDEGEE. Trimming cost V 1 base and J 4 bases, with 8 bases left between them. This CDR3 has 14 residues. The chain recombines TRBV5-8 with TRBJ1-4; weak D call: TRBD1 (5 bases). The sample comprised peripheral blood. This TCR was recovered from a man in his sixties with acute or convalescent COVID-19. The CDR3 sequence is CASSLQGYNEKLFF. The CDR3 DNA reads as TGTGCCAGCAGCTTGCAGGGATATAATGAAAAACTGTTTTTT.